Presented here are 2 T cell receptor beta chains from one specimen sequenced in a study of shared clonotypes between healthy human individuals. Method: immunoSEQ multiplex PCR; TCRdb's copy keeps in-frame clones and lacks some. The data contain some 2.1 million clones, over 85% of them seen just once; the ten biggest clones take up over 1.5%. Naive CD8 cells lacked CD45RO, underwent positive selection for CCR7 and left out terminally differentiated effector memory CD45RA+ cells. Sequences were obtained from naive CD8+ T cells from PBMCs. The receptors originated from a man younger than 35 in good health. Some clones in this sample may be carry-over from other donors' samples.

J is TRBJ1-1 and V is TRBV4-1, with 10 positions matching TRBD1. This CDR3 spans 17 amino acids. Unmatched junction bases numbered 9, after V lost 4 bases and J lost 1 base. Germline V gives CDR1 MGHRA, CDR2 YSYEKL. The chain's CDR3 is CASSLTPGQGRNTEAFF. As DNA, the CDR3 is TGCGCCAGCAGCCTAACCCCGGGACAGGGGCGGAACACTGAAGCTTTCTTT.

The chain uses TRBV10-2 and TRBJ2-7; no clear D. Trimming took off 3 bases at V and 2 bases at J, with 8 bases between the two ends. Germline lookup yields CDR1 WSHSY and CDR2 SAAADI. The CDR3 is made up of 13 amino acids. CDR3 bases: TGCGCCAGCAGTGAAGGGCAGACCTACGAGCAGTACTTC. Its translation: CASSEGQTYEQYF.